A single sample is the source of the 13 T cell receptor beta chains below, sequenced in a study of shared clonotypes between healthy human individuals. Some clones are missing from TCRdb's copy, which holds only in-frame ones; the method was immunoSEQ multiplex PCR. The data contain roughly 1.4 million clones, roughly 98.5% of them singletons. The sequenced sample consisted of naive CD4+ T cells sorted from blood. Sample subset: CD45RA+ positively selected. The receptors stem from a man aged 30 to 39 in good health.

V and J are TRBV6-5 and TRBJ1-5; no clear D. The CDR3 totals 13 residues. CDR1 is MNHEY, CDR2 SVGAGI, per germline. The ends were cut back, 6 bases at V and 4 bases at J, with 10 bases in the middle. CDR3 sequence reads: CASSSSRNQPQHF. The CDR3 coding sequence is TGTGCCAGCAGCAGCTCCAGGAATCAGCCCCAGCATTTT.

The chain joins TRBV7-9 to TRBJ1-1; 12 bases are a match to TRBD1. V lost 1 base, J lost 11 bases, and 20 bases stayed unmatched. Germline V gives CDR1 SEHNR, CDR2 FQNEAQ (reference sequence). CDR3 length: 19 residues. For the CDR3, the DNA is TGTGCCAGCAGCTTAGAGGGGCCGGCCTGGGACAGGGGGCCTCCTCGCGCTTTCTTT. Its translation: CASSLEGPAWDRGPPRAFF.

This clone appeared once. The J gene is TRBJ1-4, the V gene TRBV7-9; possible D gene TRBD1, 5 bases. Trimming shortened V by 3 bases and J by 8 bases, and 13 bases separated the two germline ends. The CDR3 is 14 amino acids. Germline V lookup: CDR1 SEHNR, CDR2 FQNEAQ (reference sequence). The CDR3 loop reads CASSLVRQGEKLFF. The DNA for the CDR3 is TGTGCCAGCAGCTTGGTCCGGCAGGGAGAAAAACTGTTTTTT.

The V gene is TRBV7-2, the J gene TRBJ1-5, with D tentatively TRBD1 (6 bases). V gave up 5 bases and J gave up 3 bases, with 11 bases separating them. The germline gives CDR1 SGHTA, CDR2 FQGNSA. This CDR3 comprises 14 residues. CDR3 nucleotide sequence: TGTGCCAGCAGCGTGACAGGTACCAATCAGCCCCAGCATTTT. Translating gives CASSVTGTNQPQHF.

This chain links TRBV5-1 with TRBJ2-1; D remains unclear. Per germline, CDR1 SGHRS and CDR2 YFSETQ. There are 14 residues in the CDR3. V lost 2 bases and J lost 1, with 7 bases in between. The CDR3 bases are TGCGCCAGCAGCTTTTCGAGTTCCTACAATGAGCAGTTCTTC. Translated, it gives CASSFSSSYNEQFF.

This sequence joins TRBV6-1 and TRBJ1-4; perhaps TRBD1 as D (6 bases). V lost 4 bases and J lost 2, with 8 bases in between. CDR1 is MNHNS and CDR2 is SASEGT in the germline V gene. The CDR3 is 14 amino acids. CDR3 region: CASSAGQTNEKLFF. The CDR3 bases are TGTGCCAGCAGTGCCGGACAGACTAATGAAAAACTGTTTTTT.

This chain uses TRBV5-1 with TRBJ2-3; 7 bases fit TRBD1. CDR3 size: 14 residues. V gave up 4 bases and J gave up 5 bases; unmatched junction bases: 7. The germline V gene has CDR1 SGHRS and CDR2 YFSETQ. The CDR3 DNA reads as TGCGCCAGCAGCCCGGGGACAGCTCTAGATACGCAGTATTTT. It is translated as CASSPGTALDTQYF.

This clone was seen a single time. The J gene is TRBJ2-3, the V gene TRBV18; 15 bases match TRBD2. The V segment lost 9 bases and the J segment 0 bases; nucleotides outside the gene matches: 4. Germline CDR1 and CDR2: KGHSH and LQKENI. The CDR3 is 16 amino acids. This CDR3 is CASGLAGGPSTDTQYF. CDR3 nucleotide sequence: TGTGCCAGTGGACTAGCGGGAGGGCCCAGCACAGATACGCAGTATTTT.

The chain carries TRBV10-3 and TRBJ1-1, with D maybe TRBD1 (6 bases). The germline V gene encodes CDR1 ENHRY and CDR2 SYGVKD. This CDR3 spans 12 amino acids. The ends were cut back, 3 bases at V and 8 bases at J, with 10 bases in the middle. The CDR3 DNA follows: TGTGCCATCAGTGATCAGGGGTACGAAGCTTTCTTT. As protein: CAISDQGYEAFF.

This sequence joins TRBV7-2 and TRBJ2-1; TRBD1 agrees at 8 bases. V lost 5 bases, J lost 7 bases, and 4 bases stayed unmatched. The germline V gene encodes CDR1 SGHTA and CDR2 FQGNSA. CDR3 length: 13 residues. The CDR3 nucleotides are TGTGCCAGCAGCACCCGACAGGGGAATGAGCAGTTCTTC. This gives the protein CASSTRQGNEQFF.

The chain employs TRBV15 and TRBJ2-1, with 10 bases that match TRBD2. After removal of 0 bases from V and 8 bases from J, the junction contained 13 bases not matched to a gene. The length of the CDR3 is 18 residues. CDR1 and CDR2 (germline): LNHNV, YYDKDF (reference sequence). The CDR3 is CATSRDGWLAGVGDEQFF. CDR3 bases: TGTGCCACCAGCAGAGATGGTTGGCTAGCGGGAGTAGGGGATGAGCAGTTCTTC.

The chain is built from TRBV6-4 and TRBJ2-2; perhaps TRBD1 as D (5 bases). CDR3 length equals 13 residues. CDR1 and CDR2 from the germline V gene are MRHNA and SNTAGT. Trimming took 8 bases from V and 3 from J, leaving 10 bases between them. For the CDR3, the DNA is TGTGCCAGCCAGGGTCTGGACACCGGGGAGCTGTTTTTT. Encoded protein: CASQGLDTGELFF.

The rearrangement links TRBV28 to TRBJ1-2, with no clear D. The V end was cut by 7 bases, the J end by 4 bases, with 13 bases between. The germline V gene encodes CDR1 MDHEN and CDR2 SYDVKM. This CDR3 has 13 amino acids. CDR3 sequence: CASTSNLGYGYTF. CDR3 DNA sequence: TGTGCCAGCACCAGCAACTTAGGCTATGGCTACACCTTC.